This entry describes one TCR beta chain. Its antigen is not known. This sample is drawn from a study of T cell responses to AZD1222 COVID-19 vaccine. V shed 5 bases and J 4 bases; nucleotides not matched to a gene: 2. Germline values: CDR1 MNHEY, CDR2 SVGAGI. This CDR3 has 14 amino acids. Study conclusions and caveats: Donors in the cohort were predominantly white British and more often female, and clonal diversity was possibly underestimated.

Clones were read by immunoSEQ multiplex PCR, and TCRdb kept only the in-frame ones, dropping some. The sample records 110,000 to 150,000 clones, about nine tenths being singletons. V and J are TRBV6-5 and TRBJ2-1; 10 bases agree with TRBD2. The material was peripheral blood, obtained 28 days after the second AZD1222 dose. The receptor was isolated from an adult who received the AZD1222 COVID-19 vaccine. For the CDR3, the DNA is TGTGCCAGCAGTACAGCGGGAGGGTACAATGAGCAGTTCTTC. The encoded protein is CASSTAGGYNEQFF.